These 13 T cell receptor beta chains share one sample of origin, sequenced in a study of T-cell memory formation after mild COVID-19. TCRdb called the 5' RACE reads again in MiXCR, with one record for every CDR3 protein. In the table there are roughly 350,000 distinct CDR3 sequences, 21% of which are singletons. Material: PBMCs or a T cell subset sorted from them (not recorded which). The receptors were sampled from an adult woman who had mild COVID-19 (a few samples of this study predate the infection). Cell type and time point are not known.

CDR3 in amino acids: CATRSQGVDQPQHF. CDR3 nucleotide sequence: TGTGCCACCAGGAGTCAGGGGGTAGATCAGCCCCAGCATTTT. This chain joins TRBV24-1 and TRBJ1-5; 7 bases fit TRBD1. CDR3 size: 14 residues. The germline gives CDR1 KGHDR, CDR2 SFDVKD. The trim removed 7 bases at V and 5 bases at J, leaving 7 bases unmatched.

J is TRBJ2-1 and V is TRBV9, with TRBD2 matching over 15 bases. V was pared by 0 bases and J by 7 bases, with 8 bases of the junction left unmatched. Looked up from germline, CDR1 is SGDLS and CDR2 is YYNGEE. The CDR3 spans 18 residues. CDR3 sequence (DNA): TGTGCCAGCAGCGTAGCCGGGACTAGCGGGGGGTCAAAGAATGAGCAGTTCTTC. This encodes CASSVAGTSGGSKNEQFF.

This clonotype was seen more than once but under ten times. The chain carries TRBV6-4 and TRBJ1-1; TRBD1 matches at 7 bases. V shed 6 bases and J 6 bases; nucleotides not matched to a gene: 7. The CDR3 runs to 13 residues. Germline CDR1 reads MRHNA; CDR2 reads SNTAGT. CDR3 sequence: CASRMTGSPEAFF. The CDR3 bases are TGTGCCAGCAGGATGACAGGGAGCCCTGAAGCTTTCTTT.

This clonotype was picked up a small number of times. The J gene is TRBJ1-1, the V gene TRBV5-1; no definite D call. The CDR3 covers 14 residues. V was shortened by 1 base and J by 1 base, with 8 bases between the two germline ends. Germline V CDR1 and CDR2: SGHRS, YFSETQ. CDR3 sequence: CASSLREANTEAFF. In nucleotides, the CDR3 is TGCGCCAGCAGCTTGAGGGAGGCGAACACTGAAGCTTTCTTT.

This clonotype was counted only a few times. CDR3 loop: CSAETSDTDTQYF. CDR3 sequence (DNA): TGCAGTGCTGAGACTAGCGACACAGATACGCAGTATTTT. V is TRBV20-1 and J is TRBJ2-3; 8 nucleotides agree with TRBD2. The V segment lost 5 bases and the J segment 2 bases; nucleotides outside the gene matches: 3. The CDR3 is made up of 13 amino acids. Germline-derived CDR1 and CDR2 are DFQATT and SNEGSKA (reference sequence).

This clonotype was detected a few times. The CDR3: CASSAQGMTEAFF. CDR3 in DNA: TGTGCCAGCAGTGCCCAGGGGATGACTGAAGCTTTCTTT. The rearrangement joins TRBV6-5 to TRBJ1-1; the D gene is possibly TRBD1 (6 bases). The ends were cut back, 5 bases at V and 5 bases at J, with 12 bases in the middle. Germline assignment: CDR1 MNHEY and CDR2 SVGAGI. The CDR3 runs 13 residues.

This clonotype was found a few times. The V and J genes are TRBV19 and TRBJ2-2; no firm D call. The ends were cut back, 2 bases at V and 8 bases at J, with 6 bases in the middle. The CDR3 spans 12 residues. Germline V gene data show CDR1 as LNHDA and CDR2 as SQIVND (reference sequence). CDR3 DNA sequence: TGTGCCAGTAGTATACTCCTGGGGGAGCTGTTTTTT. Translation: CASSILLGELFF.

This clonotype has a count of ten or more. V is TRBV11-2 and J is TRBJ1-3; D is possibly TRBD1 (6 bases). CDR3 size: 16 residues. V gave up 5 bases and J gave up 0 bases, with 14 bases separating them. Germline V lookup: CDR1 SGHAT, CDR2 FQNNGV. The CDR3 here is CASSKQTGSSGNTIYF. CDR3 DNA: TGTGCCAGCAGCAAACAGACAGGCTCCTCTGGAAACACCATATATTTT.

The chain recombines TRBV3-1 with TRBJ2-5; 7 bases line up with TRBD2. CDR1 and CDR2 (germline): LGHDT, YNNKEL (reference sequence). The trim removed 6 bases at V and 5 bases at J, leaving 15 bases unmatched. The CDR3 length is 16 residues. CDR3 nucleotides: TGTGCCAGCAGTCCATCGACTAGCAGATTACTCGAGACCCAGTACTTC. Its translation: CASSPSTSRLLETQYF.

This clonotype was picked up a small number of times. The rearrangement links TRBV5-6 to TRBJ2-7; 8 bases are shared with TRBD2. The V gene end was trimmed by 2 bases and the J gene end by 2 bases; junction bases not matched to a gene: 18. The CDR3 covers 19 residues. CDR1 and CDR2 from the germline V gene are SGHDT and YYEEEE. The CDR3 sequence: CASSFFVGGFSGNPYEQYF. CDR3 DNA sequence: TGTGCCAGCAGCTTTTTTGTTGGTGGATTTAGCGGGAATCCCTACGAGCAGTACTTC.

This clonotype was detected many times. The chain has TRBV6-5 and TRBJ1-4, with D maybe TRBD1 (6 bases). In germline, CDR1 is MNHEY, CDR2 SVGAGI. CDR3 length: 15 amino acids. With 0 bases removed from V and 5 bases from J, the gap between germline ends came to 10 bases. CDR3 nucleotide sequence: TGTGCCAGCAGTTACTCGACAGGAGAAAATGAAAAACTGTTTTTT. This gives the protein CASSYSTGENEKLFF.

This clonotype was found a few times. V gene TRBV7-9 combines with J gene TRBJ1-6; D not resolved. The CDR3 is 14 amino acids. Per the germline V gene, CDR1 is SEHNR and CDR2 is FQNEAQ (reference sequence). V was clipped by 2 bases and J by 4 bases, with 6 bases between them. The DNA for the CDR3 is TGTGCCAGCAGCTTACCGGATTATAATTCACCCCTCCACTTT. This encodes CASSLPDYNSPLHF.

CDR3 loop: CASRPAGTGNTEAFF. CDR3 DNA: TGTGCCAGCAGGCCAGCCGGGACAGGGAACACTGAAGCTTTCTTT. V is TRBV12-3 or TRBV12-4 and J is TRBJ1-1; 8 bases are shared with TRBD1. The CDR3 spans 15 residues. Trimming took 6 bases from V and 1 from J; bases not matched to a gene: 7.